These T cell receptor beta chains were read from a single sample in a study of vaccination and CD4 T cells after COVID-19. Antigens for these TCRs are unknown. TCRdb called the PCR reads again in MiXCR, with one record for every CDR3 protein. The repertoire holds some 3,000 distinct CDR3 sequences, with 24% as singletons. Sequencing input: CD4+ T cells from blood, cultured in vitro. The receptor set was obtained from a human donor in good health. Both conserved end residues are part of each CDR3. A D gene is named only where the DNA matches it firmly. Clone size, where shown, is once, few, many, or a class for clones that have expanded.

V,D,size,J,DNA,CDR3
TRBV4-1,-,-,TRBJ2-7,TGCGCCAGCAGCCGACCACTAGGGGAGCAGTACTTC,CASSRPLGEQYF
TRBV6-4,-,-,TRBJ1-1,TGTGCCAGCAGTGACCTCGGACTTCCGAACACTGAAGCTTTCTTT,CASSDLGLPNTEAFF
TRBV27,-,few,TRBJ2-7,TGTGCCAGCCATGGACTTAGCCACGAGCAGTACTTC,CASHGLSHEQYF
TRBV5-1,TRBD1,few,TRBJ1-5,TGCGCCAGCAGCCCCACAGGGGTTAGCAATCAGCCCCAGCATTTT,CASSPTGVSNQPQHF
TRBV24-1,-,-,TRBJ2-5,TGTGCCACCAGTGATGGGGCAGGGCAAGAGACCCAGTACTTC,CATSDGAGQETQYF
TRBV6-2/TRBV6-3,TRBD1,-,TRBJ2-4,TGTGCCAGCAGTGCGCTTCAGGGGGCGGGGACCAAAAACATTCAGTACTTC,CASSALQGAGTKNIQYF
TRBV20-1,-,few,TRBJ2-1,TGCAGTGCTAGTGACCCGACTGGAGGCGATGAGCAGTTCTTC,CSASDPTGGDEQFF
TRBV2,-,-,TRBJ1-6,TGTGCCAGCAAAGCGGGGTATAATTCACCCCTCCACTTT,CASKAGYNSPLHF
TRBV2,TRBD1,-,TRBJ1-6,TGTGCCAGCAGTTTGACAGGGCCGGGGGGACCCCTCCACTTT,CASSLTGPGGPLHF
TRBV7-9,TRBD1,medium-sized,TRBJ1-2,TGTGCCAGCAGCTTAAACAGGGGGTTCAACTATGGCTACACCTTC,CASSLNRGFNYGYTF
TRBV7-8,TRBD1,-,TRBJ2-7,TGTGCCAGCAGTCCAGGGGGACCCTACGAGCAGTACTTC,CASSPGGPYEQYF
TRBV20-1,-,few,TRBJ2-6,TGCAGTACAAGACAGATCTCTGGGGCCAACGTCCTGACTTTC,CSTRQISGANVLTF
TRBV28,TRBD1,few,TRBJ2-7,TGTGCCAGCACCCCCGCCGGGACAGAATCCTACGAGCAGTACTTC,CASTPAGTESYEQYF
TRBV9,-,few,TRBJ1-5,TGTGCCAGCAGCCCCAGAGGGGACACCAATCAGCCCCAGCATTTT,CASSPRGDTNQPQHF
TRBV19,-,few,TRBJ2-2,TGTGCCAGTAGTACTATAGATCCCGGGGAGCTGTTTTTT,CASSTIDPGELFF
TRBV7-2,-,-,TRBJ1-2,TGTGCCAGCAGCTTAGCGAACGCAGCCTCGGGCTACACCTTC,CASSLANAASGYTF
TRBV7-3,TRBD2,-,TRBJ2-3,TGTGCCAGCAGCGCGGGACTAGCGGATACAGATACGCAGTATTTT,CASSAGLADTDTQYF
TRBV6-1,-,-,TRBJ2-5,TGTGCCAGTCGGAGGACTCCCTGGGCCGAAGAGACCCAGTACTTC,CASRRTPWAEETQYF
TRBV10-2,TRBD1,-,TRBJ1-6,TGCGCCAGCAGAGCCGGGACAGATAATTCACCCCTCCACTTT,CASRAGTDNSPLHF
TRBV2,TRBD2,-,TRBJ2-1,TGTGCCAGCAGTGGTTCTAGCGGGGGGGCTTTCGATGAGCAGTTCTTC,CASSGSSGGAFDEQFF
TRBV7-9,TRBD1,-,TRBJ1-3,TGTGCCAGCAGCTTAGCGGACAGGGGCTCTGGAAACATCATATATTTT,CASSLADRGSGNIIYF
TRBV18,-,few,TRBJ1-2,TGTGCCAGCTCACCAAGTAGGATTCCGCCCAACTATGGCTACACCTTC,CASSPSRIPPNYGYTF
TRBV7-2,-,-,TRBJ2-3,TGTGCCGGCAGCCGAAACGAGGTCACAGATACGCAGTATTTT,CAGSRNEVTDTQYF
TRBV24-1,-,-,TRBJ2-1,TGTGCCACCAGTGATTTCGGCGGGACCAGCGCCTACAATGAGCAGTTCTTC,CATSDFGGTSAYNEQFF
TRBV7-3,TRBD2,few,TRBJ2-5,TGTGCCAGCAGCTTAATGGCGGGGGGGCCGGAAGAGACCCAGTACTTC,CASSLMAGGPEETQYF
TRBV28,-,-,TRBJ1-3,TGTGCCAGCAGTATCCCCGGACGGGCCGGAAACACCATATATTTT,CASSIPGRAGNTIYF
TRBV12-3/TRBV12-4,TRBD1,-,TRBJ1-6,TGTGCCAGCAGTTCGCGCCAGGGGGGCATCCTCCACTTT,CASSSRQGGILHF
TRBV7-2,-,-,TRBJ2-2,TGTGCCAGCAGCTGGGTGAACACCGGGGAGCTGTTTTTT,CASSWVNTGELFF
TRBV20-1,TRBD2,-,TRBJ2-5,TGCAGTGCTAGAGATAAGCGGGGCCAAGAGACCCAGTACTTC,CSARDKRGQETQYF
TRBV7-8,-,few,TRBJ1-1,TGTGCCAGCAGCTACAGGGACGGGACTCCGGATGCTTTCTTT,CASSYRDGTPDAFF
TRBV12-3/TRBV12-4,TRBD1,once,TRBJ1-1,TGTGCCAGCTCCTCCGCGCAGGGGGCCGGGGCTTTCTTT,CASSSAQGAGAFF
TRBV28,-,few,TRBJ1-2,TGTGCCAGCAGTTTGGGGCGACTTAACTATGGCTACACCTTC,CASSLGRLNYGYTF
TRBV11-2,-,-,TRBJ2-5,TGTGCCAGCAGCTTGTCGGCGCAAGAGACCCAGTACTTC,CASSLSAQETQYF
TRBV7-9,-,-,TRBJ2-7,TGTGCCAGCAGCCCCTCCGGAGGAGTCGAGCAGTACTTC,CASSPSGGVEQYF
TRBV10-1,-,once,TRBJ2-2,TGCGCCAGCAGTGAGAGTATAATAAACACCGGGGAGCTGTTTTTT,CASSESIINTGELFF
TRBV6-2/TRBV6-3,-,medium-sized,TRBJ1-2,TGTGCCAGCAGTTACTCGGCGGGGAACTATGGCTACACCTTC,CASSYSAGNYGYTF
TRBV30,TRBD1,-,TRBJ1-5,TGTGCCTGGAGCTTAGGGACAGGGCGGAATCAGCCCCAGCATTTT,CAWSLGTGRNQPQHF
TRBV5-1,-,-,TRBJ1-6,TGCGCCAGCAGCTATGACAGGAATTCACCCCTCCACTTT,CASSYDRNSPLHF
TRBV30,-,-,TRBJ1-1,TGTGCCTGGAGTGTAATGGAGAACACTGAAGCTTTCTTT,CAWSVMENTEAFF
TRBV12-3/TRBV12-4,-,-,TRBJ1-5,TGTGCCAGCAGGTACGGTCGGGGGGACTATCAGCCCCAGCATTTT,CASRYGRGDYQPQHF